Given below is one TCR beta chain in context. Its antigen is not identified. TCR beta CDR3 region amplification was performed from RNA transcripts. In the first-round RT-PCR of the TCR CDR3, the HTBI primer set was used. Via MiXCR, TCRdb re-called the multiplex PCR reads, giving one row per CDR3 protein. The sample yields roughly 510,000 distinct CDR3 sequences, over 35% seen once. This CDR3 is built from 14 residues. Germline-derived CDR1 and CDR2 are SEHNR and FQNEAQ (reference sequence). The V and J ends lost 8 bases and 3 bases, in that order; junction bases with no gene match: 9. The sample is drawn from a study of T cells in Graves' hyperthyroidism and ophthalmopathy. Study-wide results and caveats: In the blood, most expanded thyroid clonotypes above 0.001 appeared as well.

Lactation, pregnancy, other autoimmune disease or uncontrolled infection led to exclusion of patients. Together with thyroid ultrasound, orbital computed tomography, serum thyroxine and TRAb, clinical symptoms were used for diagnoses. The rearrangement uses TRBV7-9 and TRBJ1-1; TRBD1 aligns across 7 bases. The origin of this receptor is an adult woman with Graves' disease, either hyperthyroidism or ophthalmopathy (not recorded which). Sequenced material: peripheral blood or thyroid tissue (not recorded which). The CDR3 reads CASSLTGMDTEAFF. DNA of the CDR3: TGTGCCAGCTCCCTGACAGGGATGGACACTGAAGCTTTCTTT.